This TCR beta chain was captured in a study of blood T cells in healthy people across ages. The germline V gene has CDR1 MNHNY and CDR2 SVGAGI (reference sequence). The CDR3 is 14 amino acids. The V end was cut by 5 bases, the J end by 5 bases, with 12 bases between. The authors ran a second PCR of roughly 6 to 12 cycles using a sample-barcoded 5' primer and a J-beta primer mix. TCRdb ran MiXCR on the 5' RACE reads and lists one entry per CDR3 protein. The sample holds about 640,000 distinct CDR3 sequences, 45% to 65% seen once. Per-sample PBMC isolation yielded at least 6.5 million cells. About this clonotype: Antigen: not known.

Study outcomes and limitations: Both naive CD4+ cell counts and diversity were greater in long-lived donors than in aged donors.

The clonotype was recovered from a man in his sixties in good health. The sequencing input was blood. The chain recombines TRBV6-6 with TRBJ1-4, with D perhaps matching TRBD1 (6 bases). CDR3 residues: CASSPRGGNEKLFF. The CDR3 DNA follows: TGTGCCAGCAGTCCCAGAGGGGGAAATGAAAAACTGTTTTTT.